This T cell receptor beta chain derives from a study of cytomegalovirus exposure and HLA in healthy donors. 13 Jbeta primers and 60 Vbeta primers were used for the PCR. The assay was immunoSEQ multiplex PCR, and TCRdb's table has in-frame clones only and misses some. Here the sample table reports approximately 110,000 clones. Study-level results: Highly shared variants forming one cluster were likely a sequencing artifact.

To note about this clone: Its antigen is not identified.

Trimming removed 5 bases from V and 5 bases from J; junction bases left unmatched: 7. Germline values: CDR1 SGHTA, CDR2 FQGNSA. CDR3 length: 14 residues. The sample taken for sequencing was PBMCs. The receptor's source is a man aged 30 to 45 in good health and CMV-seronegative. The rearrangement uses TRBV7-2 and TRBJ1-1, with 8 positions matching TRBD1. CDR3: CASSPRQGSTEAFF. The CDR3 nucleotides are TGTGCCAGCAGCCCCCGACAGGGGTCGACTGAAGCTTTCTTT.